This passage covers 14 T cell receptor beta chains from one sample sequenced in a study of identical twins. MiXCR, applied by TCRdb to the 5' RACE reads, yields one record per CDR3 protein. The data show 250,000 or so distinct CDR3 sequences, roughly 13% seen once. The sample also formed part of further work on yellow fever vaccine responses in identical twins.

Input material: memory (CD45RO+) T cells sorted from blood. Receptors originate from a woman younger than 30 in good health.

This clonotype came up a few times. The chain joins TRBV20-1 to TRBJ2-3; 9 positions agree with TRBD2. This CDR3 has 14 amino acids. V trimming: 3 bases; J trimming: 5 bases; junction bases outside the gene matches: 6. CDR1 DFQATT and CDR2 SNEGSKA come from the germline V gene (reference sequence). DNA of the CDR3: TGCAGTGCTAGTCTGGGCGGGGGGGTAGATACGCAGTATTTT. It codes for CSASLGGGVDTQYF.

This clonotype was observed a few times. In DNA form, the CDR3 reads TGTGCCAGTAAATTTGCGGGGCAATACAATGAGCAGTTCTTC. Translating gives CASKFAGQYNEQFF. The gene calls are TRBV7-2 and TRBJ2-1; a possible D gene is TRBD2 (6 bases). This CDR3 is 14 amino acids long. Looked up from germline, CDR1 is SGHTA and CDR2 is FQGNSA. V lost 9 bases, J lost 4 bases, and 16 bases lay in between.

The table lists this clonotype with many counts. The chain employs TRBV12-3 or TRBV12-4 and TRBJ2-5, with D tentatively TRBD1 (5 bases). V lost 3 bases and J lost 10, with 12 bases in between. The CDR3 runs to 12 residues. CDR3 residues: CASSFDSRDQYF. CDR3 nucleotides: TGTGCCAGCAGTTTCGACAGCAGAGACCAGTACTTC.

This clonotype was detected ten times or more. This rearrangement joins TRBV7-3 to TRBJ1-5; TRBD1 might be the D (6 bases). CDR3 length: 17 residues. Germline CDR1 reads SGHTA; CDR2 reads FQGTGA. With 2 bases removed from V and 3 bases from J, the gap between germline ends came to 17 bases. The CDR3 protein is CASSLPVVRGSNQPQHF. The CDR3 DNA reads as TGTGCCAGCAGCTTACCCGTCGTAAGGGGGTCCAATCAGCCCCAGCATTTT. Full variable domain (missing parts from reference TRBV7-3 and TRBJ1-5): GAGVSQTPSNKVTEKGKYVELRCDPISGHTALYWYRQSLGQGPEFLIYFQGTGAADDSGLPNDRFFAVRPEGSVSTLKIQRTERGDSAVYLCASSLPVVRGSNQPQHFGDGTRLSIL.

This clonotype has only a few counts. The V call is TRBV27, the J call TRBJ2-7, with D maybe TRBD1 (5 bases). CDR3 length equals 15 residues. The V gene lost 2 bases and the J gene lost 2 bases, with 13 bases spanning the gap. Germline CDR1 is MNHEY and CDR2 is SMNVEV (reference sequence). The CDR3 DNA reads TGTGCCAGCAGTTTAATGGGGCAGGCACCCTACGAGCAGTACTTC. It codes for CASSLMGQAPYEQYF.

Concerning this clonotype itself: This may stem from a read error, because a much larger clone lies one nucleotide away. This is likely a read error, given that the CDR3 carries no conserved phenylalanine or tryptophan at its end. The V gene is TRBV7-8, the J gene TRBJ2-5; the D gene is possibly TRBD2 (6 bases). Germline-derived CDR1 and CDR2 are SGHVS and FQNEAQ. V shed 0 bases and J shed 0 bases, with 11 bases lying between them. The CDR3 has 16 amino acids. CDR3 DNA sequence: TGTGCCAGCAGCTTAGCCAGCGGGTTGTACCAAGAGACCCAGTACCTC. Its protein product is CASSLASGLYQETQYL.

This clonotype appeared a few times. Germline and junction disagree at one end, which may indicate a read error. This sequence joins TRBV20-1 and TRBJ2-5; possibly TRBD1 for D (6 bases). This CDR3 is built from 14 residues. The germline V gene encodes CDR1 DFQATT and CDR2 SNEGSKA (reference sequence). The CDR3 DNA reads TGCAGTGCGAGAGACAGGAGCCTGAGGGAGACCCAGTACTTC. This codes for CSARDRSLRETQYF.

This clonotype turned up a few times. The chain uses TRBV10-3 and TRBJ2-1; TRBD2 agrees at 11 bases. This CDR3 contains 14 residues. Germline assignment: CDR1 ENHRY and CDR2 SYGVKD. The J segment lost 3 bases and the V segment lost 6 bases, leaving 1 base of the junction unmatched. The CDR3 DNA reads as TGTGCCATCAGGGGGACTAGCGGCTACAATGAGCAGTTCTTC. This encodes CAIRGTSGYNEQFF.

This clonotype was counted between two and nine times. The gene calls are TRBV30 and TRBJ1-1, with no clear D. The length of the CDR3 is 13 residues. V lost 0 bases and J lost 1, with 6 bases in between. Germline assignment: CDR1 GTSNPN and CDR2 SVGIG (reference sequence). The CDR3 here is CAWSVKRNTEAFF. CDR3 DNA sequence: TGTGCCTGGAGTGTGAAACGGAACACTGAAGCTTTCTTT.

The chain has TRBV20-1 and TRBJ2-1; 10 nucleotides match TRBD2. V was pared by 0 bases and J by 6 bases, with 5 bases of the junction left unmatched. This CDR3 has 15 residues. From germline, CDR1 is DFQATT and CDR2 SNEGSKA (reference sequence). The CDR3 region is CSARDRTSGLNEQFF. Here the CDR3 DNA reads TGCAGTGCTAGAGATCGGACTAGCGGCCTCAATGAGCAGTTCTTC.

This clonotype showed up many times. The chain links TRBV4-2 to TRBJ2-5; D not certain. CDR3 length: 14 residues. The V end was cut by 0 bases, the J end by 4 bases, with 9 bases between. Germline CDR1 and CDR2: LGHNA and YNFKEQ. The CDR3 loop reads CASSQDSGLETQYF. CDR3 nucleotide sequence: TGTGCCAGCAGCCAAGATAGTGGGTTAGAGACCCAGTACTTC.

The sample holds a few counts of this clonotype. The V gene is TRBV30, the J gene TRBJ2-1, with 11 positions matching TRBD2. The CDR3 consists of 14 residues. The germline V gene has CDR1 GTSNPN and CDR2 SVGIG (reference sequence). V lost 5 bases to trimming and J lost 10 bases; unmatched junction nucleotides: 10. This chain's CDR3 is CAWDGTSGVGEQFF. In DNA, the CDR3 is TGTGCCTGGGATGGGACTAGCGGTGTCGGAGAGCAGTTCTTC.

This chain joins TRBV5-1 and TRBJ1-2; 7 nucleotides line up with TRBD1. The CDR3 totals 13 residues. Trimming at V came to 4 bases and at J to 8 bases, leaving 8 bases not matched to a gene. From germline, CDR1 is SGHRS and CDR2 YFSETQ. The CDR3 DNA follows: TGCGCCAGCAGCCCGCGACAGGGAGGGGGCTACACCTTC. This gives the protein CASSPRQGGGYTF.

This clonotype was found a few times. The rearrangement joins TRBV6-5 to TRBJ2-7, with D perhaps TRBD1 (5 bases). The CDR3 length is 11 residues. The germline CDR1 and CDR2 sequences are MNHEY and SVGAGI. V lost 6 bases, J lost 2 bases, and 5 bases lay in between. The CDR3 is CASRDTYEQYF. Written as DNA, the CDR3 is TGTGCCAGCAGGGACACCTACGAGCAGTACTTC.